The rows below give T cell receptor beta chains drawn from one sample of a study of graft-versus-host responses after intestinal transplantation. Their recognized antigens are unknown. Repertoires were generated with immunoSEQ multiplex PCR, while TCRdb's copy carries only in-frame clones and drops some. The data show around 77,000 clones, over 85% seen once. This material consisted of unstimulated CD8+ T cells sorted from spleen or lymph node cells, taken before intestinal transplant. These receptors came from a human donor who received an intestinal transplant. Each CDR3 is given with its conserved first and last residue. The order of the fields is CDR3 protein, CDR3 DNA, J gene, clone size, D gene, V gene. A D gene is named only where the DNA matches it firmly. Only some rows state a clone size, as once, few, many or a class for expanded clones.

CDR3: CASNSGKTFYEQYF; DNA: TGTGCCAGCAACTCCGGGAAAACTTTCTACGAGCAGTACTTC; J: TRBJ2-7; size: once; D: -; V: TRBV9
CDR3: CASSYSGSSLYNEQFF; DNA: TGCGCCAGCAGCTATAGCGGGAGTTCTCTCTACAATGAGCAGTTCTTC; J: TRBJ2-1; size: -; D: TRBD2; V: TRBV10-1
CDR3: CASSQGTAQYF; DNA: TGTGCCAGCAGCCAAGGGACGGCGCAGTACTTC; J: TRBJ2-7; size: -; D: -; V: TRBV14
CDR3: CAIMESLGTYEQYF; DNA: TGTGCCATCATGGAGAGTTTGGGGACCTACGAGCAGTACTTC; J: TRBJ2-7; size: -; D: -; V: TRBV10-3
CDR3: CATSIIDRTATLYGYTF; DNA: TGTGCCACCAGTATCATCGATCGAACCGCAACCCTCTATGGCTACACCTTC; J: TRBJ1-2; size: -; D: -; V: TRBV15
CDR3: CATLSGYSNQPQHF; DNA: TGTGCCACCCTTTCGGGCTATAGCAATCAGCCCCAGCATTTT; J: TRBJ1-5; size: -; D: -; V: TRBV28
CDR3: CASRPGEINEQFF; DNA: TGTGCCAGCAGGCCCGGGGAGATAAATGAGCAGTTCTTC; J: TRBJ2-1; size: -; D: -; V: TRBV7-9
CDR3: CAWSTGTGVHEQYF; DNA: TGTGCCTGGTCTACCGGGACAGGGGTCCACGAGCAGTACTTC; J: TRBJ2-7; size: -; D: TRBD1; V: TRBV30
CDR3: CAISETNSDRENEQYF; DNA: TGTGCCATCAGTGAGACTAACTCGGACAGGGAAAACGAGCAGTACTTC; J: TRBJ2-7; size: -; D: TRBD1; V: TRBV10-3
CDR3: CASSSPAGGFGSEQFF; DNA: TGTGCCAGCAGTTCTCCAGCGGGAGGGTTTGGGAGTGAGCAGTTCTTC; J: TRBJ2-1; size: once; D: TRBD2; V: TRBV27
CDR3: CASSPGSAPYEQYF; DNA: TGTGCCAGCAGCCCGGGCAGCGCGCCCTACGAGCAGTACTTC; J: TRBJ2-7; size: few; D: -; V: TRBV14
CDR3: CASSFGDSLNQPQHF; DNA: TGTGCCAGCAGTTTCGGGGACAGTCTGAATCAGCCCCAGCATTTT; J: TRBJ1-5; size: -; D: TRBD1; V: TRBV27
CDR3: CASSPSSSGSGNTIYF; DNA: TGTGCCAGCAGCCCCTCTTCATCAGGCTCTGGAAACACCATATATTTT; J: TRBJ1-3; size: -; D: -; V: TRBV9
CDR3: CASRDLVSTDTQYF; DNA: TGTGCCAGCAGGGACCTAGTGAGCACAGATACGCAGTATTTT; J: TRBJ2-3; size: once; D: -; V: TRBV27
CDR3: CASSQDGSGSYNEQFF; DNA: TGCGCCAGCAGCCAAGATGGAAGCGGCTCCTACAATGAGCAGTTCTTC; J: TRBJ2-1; size: -; D: -; V: TRBV4-1
CDR3: CASRYRETDTGELFF; DNA: TGTGCCAGCAGGTATCGGGAGACCGACACCGGGGAGCTGTTTTTT; J: TRBJ2-2; size: -; D: -; V: TRBV5-5
CDR3: CASSLTSPGQGSLDTQHF; DNA: TGTGCCAGCAGCTTAACCTCACCGGGACAGGGTTCTCTCGATACGCAGCATTTT; J: TRBJ1-5; size: -; D: TRBD1; V: TRBV25-1
CDR3: CSVNPYSYGYTF; DNA: TGCAGCGTTAACCCATACAGCTATGGCTACACCTTC; J: TRBJ1-2; size: -; D: -; V: TRBV29-1
CDR3: CASRDPDRGGYGYTF; DNA: TGTGCCAGCAGGGATCCGGACAGGGGCGGATATGGCTACACCTTC; J: TRBJ1-2; size: once; D: TRBD1; V: TRBV6-6
CDR3: CASSPPWTSGRGTGELFF; DNA: TGTGCCAGCAGTCCACCTTGGACTAGCGGGAGGGGCACCGGGGAGCTGTTTTTT; J: TRBJ2-2; size: -; D: TRBD2; V: TRBV28
CDR3: CASSWESLQGEIYNEQFF; DNA: TGTGCCAGCAGCTGGGAATCTTTACAGGGTGAAATCTACAATGAGCAGTTCTTC; J: TRBJ2-1; size: -; D: -; V: TRBV7-9